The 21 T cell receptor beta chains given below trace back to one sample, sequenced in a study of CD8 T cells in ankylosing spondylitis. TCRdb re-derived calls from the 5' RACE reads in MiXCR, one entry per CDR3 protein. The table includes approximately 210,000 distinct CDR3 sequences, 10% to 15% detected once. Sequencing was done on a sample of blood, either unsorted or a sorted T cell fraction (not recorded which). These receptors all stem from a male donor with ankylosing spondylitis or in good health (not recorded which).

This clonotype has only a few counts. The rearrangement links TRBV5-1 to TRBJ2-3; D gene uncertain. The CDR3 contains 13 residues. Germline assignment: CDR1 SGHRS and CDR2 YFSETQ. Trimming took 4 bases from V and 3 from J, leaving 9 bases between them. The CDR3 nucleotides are TGCGCCAGCAGCACCGCCAGGACAGATACGCAGTATTTT. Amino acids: CASSTARTDTQYF.

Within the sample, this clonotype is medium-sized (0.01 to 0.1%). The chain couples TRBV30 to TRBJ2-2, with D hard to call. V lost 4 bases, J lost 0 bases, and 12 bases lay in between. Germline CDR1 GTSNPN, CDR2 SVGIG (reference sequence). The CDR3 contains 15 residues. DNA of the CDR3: TGTGCCTGGAATACGTGGGATTCGAACACCGGGGAGCTGTTTTTT. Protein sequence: CAWNTWDSNTGELFF.

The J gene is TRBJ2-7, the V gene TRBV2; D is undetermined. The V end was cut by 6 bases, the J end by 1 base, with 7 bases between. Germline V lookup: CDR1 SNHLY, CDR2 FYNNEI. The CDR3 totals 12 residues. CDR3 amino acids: CASSGPSYEQYF. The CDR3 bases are TGTGCCAGCAGCGGGCCTTCCTACGAGCAGTACTTC.

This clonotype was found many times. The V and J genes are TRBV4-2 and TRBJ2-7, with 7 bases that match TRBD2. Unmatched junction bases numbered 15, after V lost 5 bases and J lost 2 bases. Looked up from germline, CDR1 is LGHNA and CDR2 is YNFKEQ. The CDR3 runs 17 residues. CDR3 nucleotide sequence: TGTGCCAGCAGCGCCACCCCCTCGGGCGGGGGAGCCTACGAGCAGTACTTC. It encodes CASSATPSGGGAYEQYF.

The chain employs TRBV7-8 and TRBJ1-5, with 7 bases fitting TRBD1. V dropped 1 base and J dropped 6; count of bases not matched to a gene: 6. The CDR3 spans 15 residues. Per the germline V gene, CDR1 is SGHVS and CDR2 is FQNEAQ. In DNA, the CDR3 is TGTGCCAGCAGCTTAGGCAGGGGGATGACTCAGCCCCAGCATTTT. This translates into CASSLGRGMTQPQHF.

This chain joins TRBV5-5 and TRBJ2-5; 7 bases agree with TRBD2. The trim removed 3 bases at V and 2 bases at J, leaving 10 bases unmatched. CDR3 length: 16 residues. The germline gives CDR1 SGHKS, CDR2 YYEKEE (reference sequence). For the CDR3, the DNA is TGTGCCAGCAGCTCGGCCTTCCGGGGGGAACAAGAGACCCAGTACTTC. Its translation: CASSSAFRGEQETQYF.

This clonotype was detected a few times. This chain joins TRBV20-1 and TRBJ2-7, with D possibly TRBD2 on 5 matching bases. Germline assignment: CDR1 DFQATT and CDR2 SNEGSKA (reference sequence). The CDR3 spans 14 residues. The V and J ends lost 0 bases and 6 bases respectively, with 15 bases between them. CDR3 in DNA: TGCAGTGCTAGAGATGTCAGAGGGTCGATCGAGCAGTACTTC. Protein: CSARDVRGSIEQYF.

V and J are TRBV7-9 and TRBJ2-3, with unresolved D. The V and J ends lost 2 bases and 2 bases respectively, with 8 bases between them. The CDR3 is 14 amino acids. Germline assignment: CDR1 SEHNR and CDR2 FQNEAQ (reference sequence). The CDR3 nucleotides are TGTGCCAGCAGCTTAATCAGTGACACAGATACGCAGTATTTT. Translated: CASSLISDTDTQYF.

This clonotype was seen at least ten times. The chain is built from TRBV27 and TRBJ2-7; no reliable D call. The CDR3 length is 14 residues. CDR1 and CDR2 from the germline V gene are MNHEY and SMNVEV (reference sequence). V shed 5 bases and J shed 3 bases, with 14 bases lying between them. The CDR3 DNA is TGTGCCAGCAGTCCCCGAGGAAACCTCTACGAGCAGTACTTC. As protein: CASSPRGNLYEQYF.

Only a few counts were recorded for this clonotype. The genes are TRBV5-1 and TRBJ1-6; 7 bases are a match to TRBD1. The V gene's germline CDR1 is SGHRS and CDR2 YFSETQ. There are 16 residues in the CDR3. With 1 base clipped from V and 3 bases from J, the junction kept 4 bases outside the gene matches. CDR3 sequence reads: CASSLRGPDYNSPLHF. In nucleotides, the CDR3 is TGCGCCAGCAGCTTGAGGGGGCCCGACTATAATTCACCCCTCCACTTT.

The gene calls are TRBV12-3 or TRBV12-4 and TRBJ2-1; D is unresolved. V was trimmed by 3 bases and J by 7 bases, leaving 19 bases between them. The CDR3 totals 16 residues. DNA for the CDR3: TGTGCCAGCAGTTTCGGCGGTTTTCCGGCCCTAAATGAGCAGTTCTTC. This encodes CASSFGGFPALNEQFF.

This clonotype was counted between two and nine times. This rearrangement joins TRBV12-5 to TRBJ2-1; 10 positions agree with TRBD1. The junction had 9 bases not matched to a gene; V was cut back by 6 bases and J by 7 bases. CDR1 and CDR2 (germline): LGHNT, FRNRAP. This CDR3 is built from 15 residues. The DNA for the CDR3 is TGTGCTAGTGGCCCGGGACAGGGGACTGCTAATGAGCAGTTCTTC. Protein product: CASGPGQGTANEQFF.

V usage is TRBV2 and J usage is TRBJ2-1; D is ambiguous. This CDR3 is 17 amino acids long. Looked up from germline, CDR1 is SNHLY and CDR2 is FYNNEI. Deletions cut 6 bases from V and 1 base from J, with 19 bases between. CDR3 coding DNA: TGTGCCAGCAGCCAAGGGTCTAGGCAAAGGTCCTACAATGAGCAGTTCTTC. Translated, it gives CASSQGSRQRSYNEQFF.

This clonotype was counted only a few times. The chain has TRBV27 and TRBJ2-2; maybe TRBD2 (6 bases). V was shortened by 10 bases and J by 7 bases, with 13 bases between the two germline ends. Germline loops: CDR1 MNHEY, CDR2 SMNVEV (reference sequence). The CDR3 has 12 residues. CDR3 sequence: CATFSGGGELFF. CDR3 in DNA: TGTGCCACCTTTTCCGGGGGCGGGGAGCTGTTTTTT.

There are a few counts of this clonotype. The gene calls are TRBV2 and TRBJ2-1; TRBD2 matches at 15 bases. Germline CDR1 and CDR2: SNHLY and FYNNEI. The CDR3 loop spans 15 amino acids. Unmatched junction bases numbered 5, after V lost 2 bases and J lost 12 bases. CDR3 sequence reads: CASSELGTSGRPQFF. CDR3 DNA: TGTGCCAGCAGTGAATTGGGGACTAGCGGGAGGCCGCAGTTCTTC.

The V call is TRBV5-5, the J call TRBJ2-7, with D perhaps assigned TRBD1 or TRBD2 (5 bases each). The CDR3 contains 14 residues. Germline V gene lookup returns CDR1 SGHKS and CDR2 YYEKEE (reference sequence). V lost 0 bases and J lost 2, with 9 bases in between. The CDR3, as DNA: TGTGCCAGCAGCTTGGTGAGGGGTCCCTACGAGCAGTACTTC. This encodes CASSLVRGPYEQYF.

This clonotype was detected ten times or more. CDR3 DNA sequence: TGTGCCAGCAGCTCAGGGTCTCTCTCTGGGGCCAACGTCCTGACTTTC. Protein product: CASSSGSLSGANVLTF. The chain carries TRBV11-1 and TRBJ2-6; possible D gene TRBD1, 5 bases. CDR1 is SGHAT and CDR2 is FQDESV in the germline V gene (reference sequence). There are 16 residues in the CDR3. V was pared by 4 bases and J by 0 bases, with 10 bases between.

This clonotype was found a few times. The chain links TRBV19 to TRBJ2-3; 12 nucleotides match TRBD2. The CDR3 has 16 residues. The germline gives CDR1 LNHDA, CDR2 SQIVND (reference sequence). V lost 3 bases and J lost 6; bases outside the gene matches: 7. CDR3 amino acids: CASSMTSGRESDTQYF. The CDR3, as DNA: TGTGCCAGTAGTATGACTAGCGGGAGAGAGAGCGATACGCAGTATTTT. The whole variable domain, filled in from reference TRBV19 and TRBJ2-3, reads DGGITQSPKYLFRKEGQNVTLSCEQNLNHDAMYWYRQDPGQGLRLIYYSQIVNDFQKGDIAEGYSVSREKKESFPLTVTSAQKNPTAFYLCASSMTSGRESDTQYFGPGTRLTVL.

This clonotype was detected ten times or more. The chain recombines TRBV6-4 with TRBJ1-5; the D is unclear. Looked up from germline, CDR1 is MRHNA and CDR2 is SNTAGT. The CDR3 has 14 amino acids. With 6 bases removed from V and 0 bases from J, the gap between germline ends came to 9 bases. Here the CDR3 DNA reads TGTGCCAGCAGCGCGGACGGTAGCAATCAGCCCCAGCATTTT. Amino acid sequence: CASSADGSNQPQHF.

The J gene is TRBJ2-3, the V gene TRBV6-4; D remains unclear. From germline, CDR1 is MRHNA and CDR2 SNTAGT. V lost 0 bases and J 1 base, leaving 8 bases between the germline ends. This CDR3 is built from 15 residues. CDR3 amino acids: CASSDSAAGTDTQYF. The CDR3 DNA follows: TGTGCCAGCAGTGACTCCGCGGCAGGCACAGATACGCAGTATTTT.

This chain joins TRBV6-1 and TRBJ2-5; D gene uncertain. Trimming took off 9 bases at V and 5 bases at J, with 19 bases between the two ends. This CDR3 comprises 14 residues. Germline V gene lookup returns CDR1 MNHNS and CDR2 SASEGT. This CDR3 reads CASVETGESETQYF. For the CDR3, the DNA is TGTGCCAGTGTCGAGACGGGTGAATCGGAGACCCAGTACTTC.